These 19 T cell receptor beta chains share one sample of origin, sequenced in a study of T cells in Graves' hyperthyroidism and ophthalmopathy. Amplification of TCR beta CDR3 regions was performed using RNA transcripts as template. The HTBI primer set served for first-round RT-PCR of the TCR CDR3. TCRdb processed the multiplex PCR reads anew with MiXCR; each CDR3 protein has one entry. The sample consists of approximately 560,000 distinct CDR3 sequences, about 43% of them appearing once. The specimen was peripheral blood or thyroid tissue (not recorded which). The receptors here all came from a woman between 18 and 30 years old with Graves' hyperthyroidism.

This clonotype was counted at least ten times. The gene calls are TRBV7-9 and TRBJ1-6; 9 bases align to TRBD1. The CDR3 has 15 amino acids. Germline V gene lookup returns CDR1 SEHNR and CDR2 FQNEAQ (reference sequence). J gave up 10 bases and V 4 bases, and 8 bases lay outside the gene matches. In DNA, the CDR3 is TGTGCCAGCAGCTCCTCCGGGACAGGGTCCTCACCCCTCCACTTT. This encodes CASSSSGTGSSPLHF.

This chain links TRBV6-2 or TRBV6-3 with TRBJ2-5, with a weak D call TRBD1 (6 bases). With 9 bases removed from V and 2 bases from J, the gap between germline ends came to 13 bases. CDR1 and CDR2 from the germline V gene are MNHEY and SVGEGT. CDR3 length equals 13 residues. CDR3 sequence reads: CASRQALQETQYF. The CDR3 DNA reads TGTGCCAGTCGACAGGCTTTACAAGAGACCCAGTACTTC.

The table lists this clonotype with a few counts. The rearrangement uses TRBV7-9 and TRBJ2-7, with a tentative D call TRBD2 (5 bases). The length of the CDR3 is 14 residues. Looked up from germline, CDR1 is SEHNR and CDR2 is FQNEAQ (reference sequence). V shed 6 bases and J shed 2 bases, with 14 bases lying between them. The CDR3 spells CASSYSGYPYEQYF. The CDR3 DNA reads as TGTGCCAGCAGTTACTCGGGATACCCCTACGAGCAGTACTTC. Variable domain in full (rest from reference TRBV7-9 and TRBJ2-7): DTGVSQNPRHKITKRGQNVTFRCDPISEHNRLYWYRQTLGQGPEFLTYFQNEAQLEKSRLLSDRFSAERPKGSFSTLEIQRTEQGDSAMYLCASSYSGYPYEQYFGPGTRLTVT.

This clonotype has only one observation. V and J are TRBV7-2 and TRBJ2-5, with D possibly TRBD2 on 7 matching bases. The V end lost 5 bases, the J end lost 5 bases, and 15 bases lay between the germline ends. Germline values: CDR1 SGHTA, CDR2 FQGNSA. The CDR3 is 14 residues long. CDR3: CASSGGGLGETQYF. Written as DNA, the CDR3 is TGTGCCAGCAGCGGGGGGGGGCTAGGGGAGACCCAGTACTTC.

The genes are TRBV18 and TRBJ1-1; D gene unclear. Deletions cut 2 bases from V and 3 bases from J, with 10 bases between. The CDR3 totals 14 residues. Germline loops: CDR1 KGHSH, CDR2 LQKENI. The CDR3 loop is CASSPRRGDTEAFF. DNA for the CDR3: TGTGCCAGCTCACCAAGACGCGGGGACACTGAAGCTTTCTTT.

This clonotype was seen only once. This rearrangement joins TRBV4-1 to TRBJ1-5, with D uncertain. V was trimmed by 0 bases and J by 4 bases, leaving 4 bases between them. Germline V gene sequence: CDR1 MGHRA, CDR2 YSYEKL. CDR3 size: 13 residues. The DNA of the CDR3 is TGCGCCAGCAGCCAAGATGCAAATCAGCCCCAGCATTTT. Amino acids: CASSQDANQPQHF.

The V and J genes are TRBV20-1 and TRBJ1-5; the D gene is possibly TRBD1 (5 bases). From germline, CDR1 is DFQATT and CDR2 SNEGSKA (reference sequence). Trimming removed 3 bases at V and 4 bases at J, with 13 bases between. The CDR3 sequence is 14 residues long. The chain's CDR3 is CSASRRDSNQPQHF. CDR3 nucleotide sequence: TGCAGTGCTAGCCGCCGAGACAGTAATCAGCCCCAGCATTTT.

This chain uses TRBV2 with TRBJ2-6, with no clear D. Germline V gives CDR1 SNHLY, CDR2 FYNNEI. The V end was cut by 5 bases, the J end by 4 bases, with 9 bases between. This CDR3 region has 14 residues. The CDR3 reads CASSFRPGANVLTF. In DNA form, the CDR3 reads TGTGCCAGCAGTTTCCGGCCGGGGGCCAACGTCCTGACTTTC. The whole variable domain, remainder taken from reference TRBV2 and TRBJ2-6, is EPEVTQTPSHQVTQMGQEVILRCVPISNHLYFYWYRQILGQKVEFLVSFYNNEISEKSEIFDDQFSVERPDGSNFTLKIRSTKLEDSAMYFCASSFRPGANVLTFGAGSRLTVL.

The chain links TRBV29-1 to TRBJ2-3; D not resolved. The CDR3 runs to 13 residues. With 6 bases removed from V and 3 bases from J, the gap between germline ends came to 13 bases. Germline-derived CDR1 and CDR2 are SQVTM and ANQGSEA. Here the CDR3 reads CSVRRLRTDTQYF. The CDR3 coding sequence is TGCAGCGTCCGCCGTTTGCGGACAGATACGCAGTATTTT.

V is TRBV7-8 and J is TRBJ2-7, with 9 positions matching TRBD2. The J segment lost 5 bases and the V segment lost 5 bases, leaving 13 bases of the junction unmatched. Germline CDR1 is SGHVS and CDR2 is FQNEAQ. The CDR3 extends over 16 amino acids. The CDR3 DNA reads as TGTGCCAGCAGCCCAGGACTAGCGTCGATGATCCACGAGCAGTACTTC. It yields the protein CASSPGLASMIHEQYF.

Notes on this clonotype: The CDR3 end shows no conserved phenylalanine or tryptophan, and so a read error is likely. The limits of the CDR3 on the DNA are not certain, so only TCRdb's listed CDR3 is given. The genes are TRBV2 and TRBJ2-6; the table's TRBD1 call for D was not verified on the DNA. Germline V gene lookup returns CDR1 SNHLY and CDR2 FYNNEI. The CDR3 adds up to 13 amino acids, both ends counted. CDR3 sequence reads: CASSPGGGKPSTL.

The chain recombines TRBV6-5 with TRBJ1-2; TRBD1 is a possible D gene (5 bases). V lost 5 bases and J 5 bases, leaving 18 bases between the germline ends. The germline V gene has CDR1 MNHEY and CDR2 SVGAGI. The CDR3 is 15 amino acids. DNA for the CDR3: TGTGCCAGCAGTCCCCCCACCCCAGGGATATATGGCTACACCTTC. The encoded protein is CASSPPTPGIYGYTF.

J is TRBJ2-2 and V is TRBV7-8; 11 bases are a match to TRBD1. This CDR3 is 14 amino acids long. Losses at the gene ends were 6 bases for V and 6 bases for J; bases not matched to a gene: 3. Per the germline V gene, CDR1 is SGHVS and CDR2 is FQNEAQ. CDR3 sequence: CASSWDRGSGELFF. CDR3 sequence (DNA): TGTGCCAGCAGTTGGGACAGGGGGTCCGGGGAGCTGTTTTTT.

A note on this clonotype: At one end the junction does not follow the germline gene, possibly because of a read error. V usage is TRBV7-2 and J usage is TRBJ2-7, with TRBD2 matching 11 bases. The V gene's germline CDR1 is SGHTA and CDR2 FQGNSA. The CDR3 totals 16 residues. The CDR3 DNA sequence: TGCGCCAGCAGCCAGATAGGGACTAGCGGTGTTTACGAGCAGTACTTC. Protein: CASSQIGTSGVYEQYF.

The V call is TRBV9, the J call TRBJ1-1; TRBD1 matches 7 bases. This CDR3 has 18 residues. The J segment lost 7 bases and the V segment lost 5 bases, leaving 23 bases of the junction unmatched. CDR1 and CDR2 (germline): SGDLS, YYNGEE. The CDR3, as DNA: TGTGCCAGCAGTGGGGCTAGCGGGACGGAGACAGGGCGGGGTGAAGCTTTCTTT. Protein: CASSGASGTETGRGEAFF.

The chain joins TRBV5-1 to TRBJ1-5; 7 bases match TRBD1. This CDR3 has 14 amino acids. V was clipped by 0 bases and J by 6 bases; unmatched bases: 3. Germline V gene sequence: CDR1 SGHRS, CDR2 YFSETQ. In DNA form, the CDR3 reads TGCGCCAGCAGCTTGGTGGCAGGGGGTCAGCCCCAGCATTTT. Its protein is CASSLVAGGQPQHF.

This sequence joins TRBV2 and TRBJ1-2; D may be TRBD1 (6 bases). Germline CDR1 is SNHLY and CDR2 is FYNNEI. The CDR3 spans 15 residues. V shed 6 bases and J shed 0 bases, with 14 bases lying between them. CDR3 region: CASSYRVRANYGYTF. In DNA, the CDR3 is TGTGCCAGCAGCTACAGGGTCCGCGCTAACTATGGCTACACCTTC.

This chain connects TRBV29-1 to TRBJ2-7; D unclear. CDR1 and CDR2 from the germline V gene are SQVTM and ANQGSEA. The V and J ends lost 2 bases and 2 bases respectively, with 4 bases between them. The CDR3 runs 11 residues. The CDR3 nucleotides are TGCAGCGTTGAAAATACCTACGAGCAGTACTTC. Translation gives CSVENTYEQYF.

The rearrangement joins TRBV15 to TRBJ2-6; perhaps D is TRBD1 or TRBD2 (5 bases each). In germline, CDR1 is LNHNV, CDR2 YYDKDF (reference sequence). Trimming removed 5 bases at V and 0 bases at J, with 11 bases between. CDR3 size: 16 residues. This CDR3 reads CATSRDGHSGANVLTF. The CDR3 DNA reads as TGTGCCACCAGCCGGGACGGGCACTCTGGGGCCAACGTCCTGACTTTC.